These T cell receptor beta chains were read from a single sample in a study of T cells in Graves' hyperthyroidism and ophthalmopathy. TCRdb analysed the multiplex PCR reads with MiXCR anew, one entry per CDR3 protein. The sample holds 300,000 or so distinct CDR3 sequences, about a sixth seen once. Sequencing was carried out using blood. These receptors all stem from a woman aged 55-70 years with Graves' ophthalmopathy. CDR3s include the opening cysteine and the closing phenylalanine or tryptophan. D genes are given only for firm matches. Clone size is stated in some rows and not others, as once, few, many or a class when expanded.

TGTGCCAGCAGTTCGTACAGGACAGTCCTCTATGGCTACACCTTC CASSSYRTVLYGYTF TRBJ1-2 TRBV12-3/TRBV12-4 few NA
TGTGCCAGTAGTAGAGGAGACAGGGGCAATATGAACACTGAAGCTTTCTTT CASSRGDRGNMNTEAFF TRBJ1-1 TRBV19 few TRBD1
TGTGCCAGCAGTCCCATCGGGACTAGCGGGAGTGGTGAGCAGTTCTTC CASSPIGTSGSGEQFF TRBJ2-1 TRBV28 NA TRBD2
TGCGCCAGCAGCCAAGAAGCCGACGACACCGGCTACGAGCAGTACTTC CASSQEADDTGYEQYF TRBJ2-7 TRBV4-1 few NA
TGTGCCAGCAGCCCCGCGGGGTCGGAGACCCAGTACTTC CASSPAGSETQYF TRBJ2-5 TRBV7-7 NA NA
TGTGCCACCAGTGATACGGGAGGGCCAGATACGCAGTATTTT CATSDTGGPDTQYF TRBJ2-3 TRBV24-1 NA TRBD2
TGTGCCAGCTCAAAACAACAGGGATACCAAGAGACCCAGTACTTC CASSKQQGYQETQYF TRBJ2-5 TRBV18 many NA
TGTGCCAGCAGCTCCACAGGGGGCTTAGTTGCAGATACGCAGTATTTT CASSSTGGLVADTQYF TRBJ2-3 TRBV7-6 few TRBD1
TGTGCCAGCAGTTTTCCAAGTCCGGGACAGATAGCCAAAAACATTCAGTACTTC CASSFPSPGQIAKNIQYF TRBJ2-4 TRBV27 many TRBD1
TGTGCCAGTAGCCGGGAAGGGGGCTACGAGCAGTACTTC CASSREGGYEQYF TRBJ2-7 TRBV19 many NA
TGCAGTGCTAGAGGGGTAGCGGTAGCCAAAAACATTCAGTACTTC CSARGVAVAKNIQYF TRBJ2-4 TRBV20-1 many NA
TGTGCCAGCAGCTCGGTGAACTCCTACGAGCAGTACTTC CASSSVNSYEQYF TRBJ2-7 TRBV7-2 many NA
TGTGCCAGCAGTTTCGGGGACAGGAGAAACACTGAAGCTTTCTTT CASSFGDRRNTEAFF TRBJ1-1 TRBV12-3/TRBV12-4 once TRBD1
TGTGCCAGCAGCGTACAGGGAGGGGGCAGCACTGAAGCTTTCTTT CASSVQGGGSTEAFF TRBJ1-1 TRBV9 once TRBD1
TGCGCCAGCAGCTTGGCCTCGGACAGGTGGTCCGAGCAGTACTTC CASSLASDRWSEQYF TRBJ2-7 TRBV5-1 NA TRBD1
TGTGCCAGCAGTTACTCTCGGGGGGCATCGGAGGAGCAGTACTTC CASSYSRGASEEQYF TRBJ2-7 TRBV6-6 NA NA
TGTGCCAGCAGCCAAGATCCGCTAGCGCGTACGCAGTATTTT CASSQDPLARTQYF TRBJ2-3 TRBV4-2 many NA
TGTGCCGAGCACGGACTAGCGGGGGGCATTCCTTCAGATACGCAGTATTTT CAEHGLAGGIPSDTQYF TRBJ2-3 TRBV7-2 NA TRBD2
TGCGCCAGCAGCCAAGCCGGGACCGCGATTTATGATACGCAGTATTTT CASSQAGTAIYDTQYF TRBJ2-3 TRBV4-1 few NA
TGTGCCACCAGCAGAGATGGAGACAGAGGAGCCCAGTACTTC CATSRDGDRGAQYF TRBJ2-5 TRBV15 few NA